This TCR beta chain was obtained from a study of cytomegalovirus exposure and HLA in healthy donors. The CDR3 totals 12 residues. Looked up from germline, CDR1 is SQVTM and CDR2 is ANQGSEA. With V trimmed by 6 bases and J by 5 bases, 5 bases remained unmatched. The PCR had 60 Vbeta and 13 Jbeta primers. Sequencing used immunoSEQ multiplex PCR; TCRdb keeps in-frame clones, though not all of them. The table lists about 160,000 clones, roughly 70% of them singletons. General study results and limits: In vitro confirmation showed three CMV-associated chains to be CMV antigen specific. Earlier findings revealed that most TCR beta V segments proved productive either about 87% or about 30% of the time. Owing to their indistinguishability, certain V segments, notably TRBV6-2 and TRBV6-3, were excluded.

As concerns this clone: Antigen specificity is unknown.

This cohort consisted of healthy bone marrow donors. What was sequenced was PBMCs. The chain joins TRBV29-1 to TRBJ1-2; 8 bases map to TRBD1. This clonotype was sampled from a woman in her twenties or thirties in good health and CMV-seronegative. The DNA for the CDR3 is TGCAGCGTCACAGGGGGAGCATATGGCTACACCTTC. This translates into CSVTGGAYGYTF.